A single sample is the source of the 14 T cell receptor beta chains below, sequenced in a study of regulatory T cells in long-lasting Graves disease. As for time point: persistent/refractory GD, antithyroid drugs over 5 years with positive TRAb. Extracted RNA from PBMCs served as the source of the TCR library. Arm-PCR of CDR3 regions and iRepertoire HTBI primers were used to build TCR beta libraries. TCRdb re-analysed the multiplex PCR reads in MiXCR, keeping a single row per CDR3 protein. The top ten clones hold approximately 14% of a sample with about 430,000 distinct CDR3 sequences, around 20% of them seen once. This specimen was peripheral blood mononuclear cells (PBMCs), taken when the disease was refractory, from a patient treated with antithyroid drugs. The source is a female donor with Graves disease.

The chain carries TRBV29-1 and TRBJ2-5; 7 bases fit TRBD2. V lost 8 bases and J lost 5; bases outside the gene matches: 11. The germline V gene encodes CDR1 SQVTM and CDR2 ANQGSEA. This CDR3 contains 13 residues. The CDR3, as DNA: TGCAGCTTTCGGGACTATTCAGGGGAGACCCAGTACTTC. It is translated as CSFRDYSGETQYF. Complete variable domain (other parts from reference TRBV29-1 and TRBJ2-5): SAVISQKPSRDICQRGTSLTIQCQVDSQVTMMFWYRQQPGQSLTLIATANQGSEATYESGFVIDKFPISRPNLTFSTLTVSNMSPEDSSIYLCSFRDYSGETQYFGPGTRLLVL.

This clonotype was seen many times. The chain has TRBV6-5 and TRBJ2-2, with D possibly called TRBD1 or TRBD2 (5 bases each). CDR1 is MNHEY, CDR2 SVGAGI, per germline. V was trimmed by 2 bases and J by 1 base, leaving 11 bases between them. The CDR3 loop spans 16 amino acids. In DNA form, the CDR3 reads TGTGCCAGCAGTTACGGGACGCACGAGAACACCGGGGAGCTGTTTTTT. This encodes CASSYGTHENTGELFF.

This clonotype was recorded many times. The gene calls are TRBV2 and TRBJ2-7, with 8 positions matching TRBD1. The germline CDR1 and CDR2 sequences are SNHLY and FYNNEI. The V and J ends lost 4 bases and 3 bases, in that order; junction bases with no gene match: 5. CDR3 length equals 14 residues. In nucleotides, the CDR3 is TGTGCCAGCAGTGGTCGGGACAGGAGCTACGAGCAGTACTTC. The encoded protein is CASSGRDRSYEQYF.

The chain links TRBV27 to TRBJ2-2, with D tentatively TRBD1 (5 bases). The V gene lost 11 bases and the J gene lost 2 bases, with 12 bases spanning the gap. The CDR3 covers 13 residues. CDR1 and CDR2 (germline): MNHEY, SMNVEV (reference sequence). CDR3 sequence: CAGADTNTGELFF. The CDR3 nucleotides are TGTGCCGGGGCGGACACCAACACCGGGGAGCTGTTTTTT.

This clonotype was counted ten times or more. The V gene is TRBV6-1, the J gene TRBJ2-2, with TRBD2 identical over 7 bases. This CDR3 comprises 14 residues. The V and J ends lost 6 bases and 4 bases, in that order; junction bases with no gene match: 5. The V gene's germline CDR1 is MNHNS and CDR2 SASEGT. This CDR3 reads CASRSGKSTGELFF. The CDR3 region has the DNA TGTGCCAGCAGGAGCGGGAAGAGCACCGGGGAGCTGTTTTTT.

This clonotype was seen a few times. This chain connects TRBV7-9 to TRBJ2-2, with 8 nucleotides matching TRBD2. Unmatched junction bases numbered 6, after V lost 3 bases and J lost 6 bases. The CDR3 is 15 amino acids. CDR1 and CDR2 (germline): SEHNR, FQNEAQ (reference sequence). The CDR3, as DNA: TGTGCCAGCAGCTTTGTTAGCGGGACTGCCGGGGAGCTGTTTTTT. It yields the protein CASSFVSGTAGELFF.

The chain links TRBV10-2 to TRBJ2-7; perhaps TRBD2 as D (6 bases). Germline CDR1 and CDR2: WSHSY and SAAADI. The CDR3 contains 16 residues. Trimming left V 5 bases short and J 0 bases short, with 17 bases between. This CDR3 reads CASSTRPLANSYEQYF. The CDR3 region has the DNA TGCGCCAGCAGTACCCGCCCTCTAGCGAACTCCTACGAGCAGTACTTC.

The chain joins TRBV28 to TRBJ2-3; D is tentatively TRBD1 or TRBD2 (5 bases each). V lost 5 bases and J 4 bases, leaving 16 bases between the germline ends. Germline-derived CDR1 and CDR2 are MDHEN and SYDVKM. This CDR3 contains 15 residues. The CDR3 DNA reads TGTGCCAGCAGTACCCTGGGACGGGGATCAGATACGCAGTATTTT. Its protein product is CASSTLGRGSDTQYF.

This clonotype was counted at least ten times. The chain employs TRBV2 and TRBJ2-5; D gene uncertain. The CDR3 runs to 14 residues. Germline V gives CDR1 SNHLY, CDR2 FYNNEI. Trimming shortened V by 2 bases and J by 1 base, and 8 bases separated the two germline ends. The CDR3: CASSEMGSQETQYF. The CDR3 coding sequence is TGTGCCAGCAGTGAAATGGGCAGCCAAGAGACCCAGTACTTC.

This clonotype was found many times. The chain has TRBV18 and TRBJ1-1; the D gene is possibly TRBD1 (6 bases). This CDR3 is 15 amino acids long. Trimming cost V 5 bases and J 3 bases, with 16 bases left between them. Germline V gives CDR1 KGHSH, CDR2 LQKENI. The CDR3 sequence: CASSTGVQGYTEAFF. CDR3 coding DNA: TGTGCCAGCTCAACCGGGGTACAGGGATACACTGAAGCTTTCTTT.

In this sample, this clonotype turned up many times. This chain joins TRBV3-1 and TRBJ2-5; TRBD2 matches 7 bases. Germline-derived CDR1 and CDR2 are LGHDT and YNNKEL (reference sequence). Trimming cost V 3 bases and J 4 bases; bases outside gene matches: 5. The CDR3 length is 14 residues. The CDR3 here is CASSQGRGIETQYF. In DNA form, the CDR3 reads TGTGCCAGCAGCCAGGGGAGGGGTATAGAGACCCAGTACTTC.

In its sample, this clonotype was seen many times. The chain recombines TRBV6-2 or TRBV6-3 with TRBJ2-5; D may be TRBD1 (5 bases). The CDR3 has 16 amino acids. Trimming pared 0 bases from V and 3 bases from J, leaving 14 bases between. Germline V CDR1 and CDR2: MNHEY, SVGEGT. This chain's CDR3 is CASSYSWIRTKETQYF. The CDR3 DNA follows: TGTGCCAGCAGTTACTCGTGGATACGGACAAAAGAGACCCAGTACTTC.

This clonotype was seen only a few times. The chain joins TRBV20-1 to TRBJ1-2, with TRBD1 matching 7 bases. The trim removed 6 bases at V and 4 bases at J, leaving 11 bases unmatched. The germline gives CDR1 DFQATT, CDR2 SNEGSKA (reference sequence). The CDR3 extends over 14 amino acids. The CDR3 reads CSAPEGAFPYGYTF. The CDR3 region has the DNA TGCAGTGCGCCCGAGGGGGCCTTCCCCTATGGCTACACCTTC.

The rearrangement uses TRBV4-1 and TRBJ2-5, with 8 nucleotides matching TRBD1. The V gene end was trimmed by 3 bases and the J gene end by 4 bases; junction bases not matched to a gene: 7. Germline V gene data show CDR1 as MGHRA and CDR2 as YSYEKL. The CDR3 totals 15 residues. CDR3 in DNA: TGCGCCAGCAGCCAGCCCCAGGGGGCCGGAGAGACCCAGTACTTC. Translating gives CASSQPQGAGETQYF.